A selection of T cell receptor beta chains follows, all from one sample in a study of beta chain features in type 1 diabetes. Clones were sequenced by immunoSEQ multiplex PCR, and TCRdb holds only the in-frame ones, with some missing. The data contain around 360,000 clones, around an eighth of them singletons. Sequencing input: naive CD4+ T cells from blood. The receptors come from a young woman with type 1 diabetes. CDR3s include the opening cysteine and the closing phenylalanine or tryptophan. A D gene is named only where the DNA matches it firmly. Clone size is not always given. Where it is, it says once, few, many or a class for expanded clones.

D	size	V	J	CDR3	DNA
TRBD2	few	TRBV30	TRBJ2-3	CAWGVGRAISDTQYF	TGTGCCTGGGGTGTCGGGAGGGCCATTTCAGATACGCAGTATTTT
TRBD1	few	TRBV29-1	TRBJ2-7	CSILTGTGAYEQYF	TGCAGCATACTAACCGGGACAGGGGCCTACGAGCAGTACTTC
TRBD2	.	TRBV5-1	TRBJ2-1	CASSLGAGGSYNEQFF	TGCGCCAGCAGCTTGGGGGCGGGGGGATCCTACAATGAGCAGTTCTTC
.	.	TRBV7-3	TRBJ2-2	CASTGDVTGELFF	TGTGCCAGCACAGGGGATGTCACCGGGGAGCTGTTTTTT
.	few	TRBV7-3	TRBJ2-1	CASSPGVVAGVYNEQFF	TGTGCCAGCAGCCCAGGGGTGGTGGCGGGAGTCTACAATGAGCAGTTCTTC
.	few	TRBV6-5	TRBJ2-5	CASSDWAETQYF	TGTGCCAGCAGTGACTGGGCAGAGACCCAGTACTTC
.	.	TRBV18	TRBJ1-5	CASSPGEDQPQHF	TGTGCCAGCTCACCAGGGGAGGATCAGCCCCAGCATTTT
TRBD2	few	TRBV5-1	TRBJ2-2	CASSLASGTRTGELFF	TGCGCCAGCAGCTTAGCTAGCGGTACGAGAACCGGGGAGCTGTTTTTT
.	few	TRBV28	TRBJ2-3	CASSSPGPTDTQYF	TGTGCCAGCAGTTCTCCAGGGCCCACAGATACGCAGTATTTT
.	few	TRBV30	TRBJ1-2	CAWSPLRGYTF	TGTGCCTGGAGTCCCCTCCGGGGCTACACCTTC
.	.	TRBV7-2	TRBJ1-4	CASSPLRAGEKLFF	TGTGCCAGCAGCCCTCTGAGGGCCGGCGAAAAACTGTTTTTT
TRBD2	.	TRBV15	TRBJ2-1	CATRGRAGDLGEQFF	TGTGCCACCCGAGGTAGAGCGGGAGACTTAGGAGAGCAGTTCTTC
.	.	TRBV29-1	TRBJ2-3	CSVAPRFTDTQYF	TGCAGCGTGGCACCCCGATTCACAGATACGCAGTATTTT
.	.	TRBV7-8	TRBJ1-1	CASSTQGNTEAFF	TGTGCCAGCAGCACACAGGGTAACACTGAAGCTTTCTTT
TRBD2	few	TRBV7-9	TRBJ2-4	CASSSSGLADLIAKNIQYF	TGTGCCAGCAGCTCTTCGGGACTAGCGGATTTAATAGCCAAAAACATTCAGTACTTC
.	.	TRBV11-2	TRBJ2-3	CASSPGTPTDTQYF	TGTGCCAGCAGCCCCGGGACTCCCACAGATACGCAGTATTTT
.	few	TRBV5-1	TRBJ2-1	CASSLIGGTGHEQFF	TGCGCCAGCAGCTTGATCGGCGGGACGGGCCATGAGCAGTTCTTC
.	.	TRBV28	TRBJ1-2	CASSGEGSYGYTF	TGTGCCAGCAGTGGGGAGGGGAGCTATGGCTACACCTTC
.	.	TRBV5-1	TRBJ1-1	CASSFGMANTNTEAFF	TGCGCCAGCAGCTTCGGGATGGCGAATACGAACACTGAAGCTTTCTTT
TRBD2	few	TRBV19	TRBJ2-5	CASQSGGGARETQYF	TGTGCCAGCCAATCTGGCGGGGGGGCTAGGGAGACCCAGTACTTC
.	few	TRBV19	TRBJ2-1	CASSRDNLEEQFF	TGTGCCAGTAGTAGGGACAACTTGGAGGAGCAGTTCTTC
TRBD1	.	TRBV4-2	TRBJ1-3	CASSRRMETGKNTIYF	TGTGCCAGCAGCCGAAGAATGGAGACAGGGAAGAACACCATATATTTT
.	few	TRBV28	TRBJ2-7	CASSLYEQYF	TGTGCCAGCAGCCTATACGAGCAGTACTTC
TRBD1	few	TRBV7-3	TRBJ2-7	CASSHRGGGYEQYF	TGTGCCAGCAGCCACAGGGGTGGGGGCTACGAGCAGTACTTC
.	few	TRBV2	TRBJ2-7	CASSEQWAAYEQYF	TGTGCCAGCAGTGAACAGTGGGCTGCCTACGAGCAGTACTTC
TRBD1	few	TRBV19	TRBJ2-1	CASTPGTGIRNEQFF	TGTGCCAGTACCCCCGGGACAGGGATTAGAAATGAGCAGTTCTTC
.	.	TRBV9	TRBJ1-2	CASSVGWTDYGYTF	TGTGCCAGCAGCGTAGGATGGACTGATTATGGCTACACCTTC
.	few	TRBV28	TRBJ2-3	CAGFYRVGTDTQYF	TGTGCCGGCTTCTACAGGGTCGGCACAGATACGCAGTATTTT
TRBD2	few	TRBV7-2	TRBJ2-4	CASSLGGAKNIQYF	TGTGCCAGCAGCCTGGGAGGGGCCAAAAACATTCAGTACTTC
.	.	TRBV6-5	TRBJ1-2	CATLANYGYTF	TGTGCCACCCTGGCCAACTATGGCTACACCTTC
.	.	TRBV19	TRBJ1-5	CATSAGQPQHF	TGTGCCACATCAGCAGGGCAGCCCCAGCATTTT
TRBD1	.	TRBV29-1	TRBJ1-3	CSAGQGRNTIYF	TGCAGCGCCGGACAGGGGAGAAACACCATATATTTT
TRBD2	.	TRBV7-2	TRBJ2-5	CASSIRLAEETQYF	TGTGCCAGCAGCATAAGACTAGCGGAAGAGACCCAGTACTTC
TRBD2	.	TRBV5-1	TRBJ2-7	CASSSGLAGEQYF	TGCGCCAGCAGCTCCGGACTAGCTGGGGAGCAGTACTTC
TRBD1	.	TRBV6-5	TRBJ2-3	CASRRGQRTDTQYF	TGTGCCAGCAGGAGGGGACAGAGGACAGATACGCAGTATTTT
TRBD1	.	TRBV5-4	TRBJ1-4	CASSSGQPKSTNEKLFF	TGTGCCAGCAGCTCGGGACAGCCCAAGTCAACTAATGAAAAACTGTTTTTT
.	.	TRBV27	TRBJ2-3	CASSRRIGGGAWDTQYF	TGTGCCAGCAGCCGCAGAATAGGTGGGGGGGCCTGGGATACGCAGTATTTT
.	.	TRBV6-6	TRBJ2-7	CASSYGGDSYEQYF	TGTGCCAGCAGTTACGGAGGGGACTCCTACGAGCAGTACTTC
.	.	TRBV30	TRBJ2-1	CAWNPGDNEQFF	TGTGCCTGGAATCCCGGTGACAATGAGCAGTTCTTC
.	.	TRBV5-1	TRBJ1-4	CASSLGRGGEKLFF	TGCGCCAGCAGCTTGGGCAGGGGCGGTGAAAAACTGTTTTTT
.	.	TRBV7-2	TRBJ2-7	CASSFKQFPYEQYF	TGTGCCAGCAGCTTTAAACAGTTCCCTTACGAGCAGTACTTC
TRBD1	.	TRBV6-5	TRBJ2-1	CASSYSYGTGGNEQFF	TGTGCCAGCAGTTACTCCTATGGGACAGGGGGGAATGAGCAGTTCTTC
.	.	TRBV9	TRBJ2-2	CASSVESLGGELFF	TGTGCCAGCAGCGTAGAAAGCCTCGGCGGGGAGCTGTTTTTT
TRBD1	few	TRBV4-3	TRBJ1-5	CASSQDRGVVQPQHF	TGCGCCAGCAGCCAAGACAGGGGGGTGGTTCAGCCCCAGCATTTT
.	few	TRBV19	TRBJ2-3	CACHGQTSTDTQYF	TGTGCCTGCCATGGACAGACTAGCACAGATACGCAGTATTTT
TRBD1	.	TRBV4-2	TRBJ1-4	CASSQEGTGSGEKLFF	TGTGCCAGCAGCCAAGAAGGGACAGGGTCAGGAGAAAAACTGTTTTTT
.	few	TRBV27	TRBJ2-7	CASSLLTGLRLEQYF	TGTGCCAGCAGTTTATTGACTGGCCTCCGTCTCGAGCAGTACTTC
TRBD2	.	TRBV28	TRBJ2-7	CASALAGDTYEQYF	TGTGCCAGCGCACTAGCGGGAGATACCTACGAGCAGTACTTC
.	few	TRBV19	TRBJ1-5	CASSIDHNQPQHF	TGTGCCAGTAGTATAGACCACAATCAGCCCCAGCATTTT
.	.	TRBV7-9	TRBJ2-5	CASSLDWGHRETQYF	TGTGCCAGCAGCTTAGATTGGGGGCATCGAGAGACCCAGTACTTC
.	.	TRBV14	TRBJ2-7	CASSATSYEQYF	TGTGCCAGCAGCGCGACATCCTACGAGCAGTACTTC
TRBD1	few	TRBV28	TRBJ1-1	CASSTNPGQGGEAFF	TGTGCCAGCAGTACCAACCCGGGGCAGGGGGGAGAAGCTTTCTTT
.	few	TRBV4-1	TRBJ1-3	CASSPMQGLGNTIYF	TGCGCCAGCAGCCCCATGCAGGGACTTGGAAACACCATATATTTT
.	few	TRBV6-6	TRBJ1-5	CASKTESNQPQHF	TGTGCCAGCAAGACAGAAAGCAATCAGCCCCAGCATTTT
TRBD1	.	TRBV29-1	TRBJ2-3	CSVARTGGTDTQYF	TGCAGCGTCGCCCGGACAGGGGGCACAGATACGCAGTATTTT
.	few	TRBV7-2	TRBJ2-7	CASSSPKGEQYF	TGTGCCAGCAGCTCCCCCAAGGGGGAGCAGTACTTC
TRBD2	few	TRBV4-1	TRBJ2-3	CASSPGAGGDHEYF	TGCGCCAGCAGCCCAGGAGCGGGGGGGGATCATGAGTATTTT